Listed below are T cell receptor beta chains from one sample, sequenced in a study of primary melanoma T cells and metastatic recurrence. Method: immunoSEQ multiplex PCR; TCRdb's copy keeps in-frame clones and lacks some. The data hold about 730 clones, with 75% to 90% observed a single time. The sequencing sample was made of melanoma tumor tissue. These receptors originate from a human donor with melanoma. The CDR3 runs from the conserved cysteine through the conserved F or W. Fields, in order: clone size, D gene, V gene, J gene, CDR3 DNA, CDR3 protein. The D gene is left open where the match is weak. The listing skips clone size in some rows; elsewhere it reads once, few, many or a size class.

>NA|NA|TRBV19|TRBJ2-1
TGTGCCACCTCCTTCCGGGGACCCGATGGGCAGTTCTTC
CATSFRGPDGQFF
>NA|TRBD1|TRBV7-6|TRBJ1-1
TGTGCCAGCAGCATCAGGGGGCTGGGCACTGAAGCTTTCTTT
CASSIRGLGTEAFF
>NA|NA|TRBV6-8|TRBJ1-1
TGTGCCAGCAGTTCCCCGCTAGGGTTCACTGAAGCTTTCTTT
CASSSPLGFTEAFF
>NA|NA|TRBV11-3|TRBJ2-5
TGTGCCAGCAGCTTGGTTGCGCTAGGAGGGACCCAGTACTTC
CASSLVALGGTQYF
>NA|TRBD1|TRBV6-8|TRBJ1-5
TGTGCCAGCAGTAGACAAGCCGCGACAGGGGGCGGCCTACAGCCCCAGCATTTT
CASSRQAATGGGLQPQHF
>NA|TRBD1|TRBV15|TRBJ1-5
TGTGCCACCAGCAGACGCACAGGGGCTTACACCCATCAGTCCCAGCATTTT
CATSRRTGAYTHQSQHF
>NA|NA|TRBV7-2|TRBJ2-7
TGTGCCAGCAGTCAACATTGGACAGAAAGCCCCTACGAGCAGTACTTC
CASSQHWTESPYEQYF
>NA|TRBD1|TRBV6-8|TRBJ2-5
TGTGCCAGCAGAGGGGGCGGCTTGGGGACCCAGTACTTC
CASRGGGLGTQYF
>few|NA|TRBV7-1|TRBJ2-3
TGTGCCAGCAGCTTAACTCCCCAAAATACGCAGTATTTT
CASSLTPQNTQYF
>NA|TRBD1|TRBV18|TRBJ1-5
TGTGCCAGCTCCTCCGTACAGGGGAGCAATCAGCCCCAGCATTTT
CASSSVQGSNQPQHF
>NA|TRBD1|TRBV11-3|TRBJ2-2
TGTGCCAGCAGGGGACAGGGGAACACCGGGGAGCTGTTTTTT
CASRGQGNTGELFF
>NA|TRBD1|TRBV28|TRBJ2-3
TGTGCCAGCTGGACCGGGACAGGGTTTGCAGATACGCAGTATTTT
CASWTGTGFADTQYF
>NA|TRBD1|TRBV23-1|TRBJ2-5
TGCGCCAGCAGTCAACCGTACAGGGGGGTAATAGAAGAGACCCAGTACTTC
CASSQPYRGVIEETQYF
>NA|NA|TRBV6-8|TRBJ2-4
TGTGCCACGGGGGACGGGATAGCCAAAAACATTCAGTACTTC
CATGDGIAKNIQYF
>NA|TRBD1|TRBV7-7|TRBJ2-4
TGTGCCAGCAGAATAGGACAGGGGAAAAACATTCAGTACTTC
CASRIGQGKNIQYF
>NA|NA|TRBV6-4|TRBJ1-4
TGTGCCAGCAGGCGCCTCGGAGGGAAACTGTTTTTT
CASRRLGGKLFF
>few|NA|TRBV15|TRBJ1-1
TGTGCCACCAGCAGAGATAGAACGGCGATGAACACTGAAGCTTTCTTT
CATSRDRTAMNTEAFF
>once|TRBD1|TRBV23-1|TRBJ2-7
TGCGCCAGCAGCCGTACAGGGGGCTACGAGCAGTACTTC
CASSRTGGYEQYF
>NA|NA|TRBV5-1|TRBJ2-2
TGCGCCAGCAGCTTGGGTCTAGCTGGCTCCGGGGAGCTGTTTTTT
CASSLGLAGSGELFF
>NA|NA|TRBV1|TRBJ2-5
TGCGCCAGCAGCCACCGGACAGGGAGGTTCGAGACCCAGTACTTC
CASSHRTGRFETQYF
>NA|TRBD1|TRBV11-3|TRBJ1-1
TGTGCCAGCAGCTTTGGACAGGGGAACACTGAAGCTTTCTTT
CASSFGQGNTEAFF
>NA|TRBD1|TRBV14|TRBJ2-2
TGTGCCAGCAGCCAAGGGACAGGATGGTCAGGGGAGCTGTTTTTT
CASSQGTGWSGELFF
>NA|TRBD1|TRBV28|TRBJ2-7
TGTGCCAGCAGTGGAATACAGGGGAGCTCCTACGAGCAGTACTTC
CASSGIQGSSYEQYF
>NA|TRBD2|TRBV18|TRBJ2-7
TGTGCCAGCTCAGCCACTAGCGGGGGCTACGAGCAGTACTTC
CASSATSGGYEQYF
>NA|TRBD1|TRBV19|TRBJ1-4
TGTGCCAGTACATTCGGGACAGGGCTTGAAAAACTGTTTTTT
CASTFGTGLEKLFF
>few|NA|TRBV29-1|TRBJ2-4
TGCAGCGTGGTACCAGGGACAGCCAAAAACATTCAGTACTTC
CSVVPGTAKNIQYF
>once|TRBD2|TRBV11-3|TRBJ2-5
TGTGCCAGCAGCTTAGTGGCGGGGGAAGAGACCCAGTACTTC
CASSLVAGEETQYF
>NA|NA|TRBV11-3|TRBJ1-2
TGTGCCAGCAGCTTAGAACGAGGACAGAGAACTAACTATGGCTACACCTTC
CASSLERGQRTNYGYTF
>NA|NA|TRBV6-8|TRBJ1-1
TGTGCCAGCAATCAGAGGGCCATTCGCTCTGAAGCTTTCTTT
CASNQRAIRSEAFF
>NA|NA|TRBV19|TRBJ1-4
TGTGCCAGTAGTTCTCGTGGTTCGGTGGGGGGTGAAAAACTGTTTTTT
CASSSRGSVGGEKLFF
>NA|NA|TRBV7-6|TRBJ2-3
TGTGCCAGCAGCTTAGGCGGGGCGGGGCTCCAGGGGAATACGCAGTATTTT
CASSLGGAGLQGNTQYF